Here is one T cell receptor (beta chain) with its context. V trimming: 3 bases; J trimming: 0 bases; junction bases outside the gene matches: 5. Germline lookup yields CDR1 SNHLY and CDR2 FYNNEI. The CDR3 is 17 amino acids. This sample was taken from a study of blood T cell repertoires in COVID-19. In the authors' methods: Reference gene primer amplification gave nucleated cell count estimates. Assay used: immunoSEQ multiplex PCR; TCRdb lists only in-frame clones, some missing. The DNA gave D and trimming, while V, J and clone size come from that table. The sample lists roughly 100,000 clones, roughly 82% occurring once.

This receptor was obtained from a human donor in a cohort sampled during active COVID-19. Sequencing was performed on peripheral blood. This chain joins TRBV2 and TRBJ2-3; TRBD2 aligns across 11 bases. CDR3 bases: TGTGCCAGCAGTGACCTCAGGACTAGCGGGAGCACAGATACGCAGTATTTT. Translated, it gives CASSDLRTSGSTDTQYF.